The 8 T cell receptor beta chains in this list originate from one sample, sequenced in a study of spatial heterogeneity in lung cancer. Time point reported: sample taken at primary tumor resection. TCRdb used MiXCR to reprocess the 5' RACE reads, holding one entry per CDR3 protein. The table lists 11,000 to 15,000 distinct CDR3 sequences, about 4.8% of them singletons. Whole-study results and caveats: Tumoral mutation counts were tracked by counts of expanded intratumoral alpha and beta TCRs.

Antigen specificity for these receptors is unknown. This specimen consisted of lung tumor tissue, obtained at surgery. The source is a female donor with early-stage non-small cell lung cancer.

Many counts were recorded for this clonotype. Little can be read into the size of this beta chain, an off-target read in a library designed for alpha chains. The rearrangement uses TRBV5-1 and TRBJ1-3; 11 bases are shared with TRBD1. CDR1 and CDR2 (germline): SGHRS, YFSETQ. There are 14 residues in the CDR3. Germline trimming cut 0 bases from V and 10 bases from J; bases unmatched to any gene: 3. CDR3 protein: CASSLEGTGGTIYF. The CDR3 DNA follows: TGCGCCAGCAGCTTGGAGGGGACAGGGGGAACCATATATTTT.

This clonotype appeared many times. The library was designed around alpha chains, so this beta chain is a stray read whose abundance carries little weight. The chain links TRBV28 to TRBJ1-2; 7 positions match TRBD1. V trimming: 8 bases; J trimming: 7 bases; junction bases outside the gene matches: 13. Per the germline V gene, CDR1 is MDHEN and CDR2 is SYDVKM. The CDR3 consists of 14 residues. Written as DNA, the CDR3 is TGTGCCAGCCTTACAACGACAGGGCCTTCTGGCTACACCTTC. This translates into CASLTTTGPSGYTF.

With respect to this clonotype: The library was built for alpha chains, so this beta chain is an off-target read and its size means little. This sequence joins TRBV18 and TRBJ2-2; D is unresolved. The V gene lost 0 bases and the J gene lost 2 bases, with 7 bases spanning the gap. The CDR3 spans 15 residues. Germline values: CDR1 KGHSH, CDR2 LQKENI. The CDR3 here is CASSPPSANTGELFF. The CDR3 region has the DNA TGTGCCAGCTCACCACCCTCAGCAAACACCGGGGAGCTGTTTTTT.

This clonotype occurred many times. Being off target in a library aimed at alpha chains, this beta chain has a size of little meaning. The V and J genes are TRBV6-6 and TRBJ2-1, with 9 bases matching TRBD1. The germline CDR1 and CDR2 sequences are MNHNY and SVGAGI (reference sequence). V shed 6 bases, J shed 7 bases, and the junction held 13 bases outside the gene matches. This CDR3 contains 16 residues. CDR3 nucleotide sequence: TGTGCCAGCAGCCCAGCCCGACAGGGGGAAGGGAATGAGCAGTTCTTC. Protein product: CASSPARQGEGNEQFF.

This clonotype came up many times. The size of this beta chain means little, since it is a stray read in a library made for alpha chains. The chain uses TRBV5-1 and TRBJ1-4; D may be TRBD1 (6 bases). The V end lost 4 bases, the J end lost 7 bases, and 17 bases lay between the germline ends. This CDR3 is 15 amino acids long. CDR1 SGHRS and CDR2 YFSETQ come from the germline V gene. The CDR3 DNA reads TGCGCCAGCAGCCGCTCACAGGGAAGGTCTGAAAAACTGTTTTTT. It encodes CASSRSQGRSEKLFF.

This clonotype has ten or more counts. The library was built for alpha chains, so this beta chain is an off-target read and its size means little. The chain combines TRBV6-2 or TRBV6-3 with TRBJ1-1; D is uncertain. V was cut by 4 bases and J by 0 bases, with 6 bases left in between. This CDR3 is 13 amino acids long. The germline V gene encodes CDR1 MNHEY and CDR2 SVGEGT. Here the CDR3 DNA reads TGTGCCAGCAGTTTGGACGTGAACACTGAAGCTTTCTTT. Encoded protein: CASSLDVNTEAFF.

This clonotype was recorded at least ten times. The library was prepared for alpha chains; this beta chain is a stray read, so its frequency means little. CDR3 sequence: CASSLSLKRGSSYNEQFF. The CDR3 DNA is TGTGCCAGCAGCTTATCCCTTAAGCGGGGTAGCTCCTACAATGAGCAGTTCTTC. The chain is built from TRBV7-9 and TRBJ2-1; 7 nucleotides match TRBD2. V was clipped by 2 bases and J by 0 bases; unmatched bases: 10. The CDR3 runs 18 residues. CDR1 SEHNR and CDR2 FQNEAQ come from the germline V gene (reference sequence).

This clonotype was counted ten times or more. With the library built for alpha chains, this beta chain is off target and its frequency is not meaningful. CDR3 coding DNA: TGCGCCAGCAGCCAAGAAAACTGGGCAACGCAGTATTTT. It specifies CASSQENWATQYF. This chain uses TRBV4-3 with TRBJ2-3; D gene ambiguous. The V end lost 0 bases, the J end lost 9 bases, and 10 bases lay between the germline ends. This CDR3 contains 13 residues. In germline, CDR1 is LGHNA, CDR2 YSLEER.